These 32 T cell receptor beta chains were sequenced from one sample in a study of T cell responses to AZD1222 COVID-19 vaccine. Profiled with immunoSEQ multiplex PCR; TCRdb holds only in-frame clones, not every one. The repertoire includes 85,000 to 120,000 clones, about 88% of them detected once, and approximately 5% sits in the top ten. Sample: peripheral blood, taken on day 0 of AZD1222 vaccination. These receptors were taken from an adult in good health.

The V call is TRBV7-6, the J call TRBJ2-1; TRBD1 might be the D (6 bases). CDR3 length: 15 residues. V lost 5 bases and J lost 2, with 13 bases in between. Germline V gene data show CDR1 as SGHVS and CDR2 as FNYEAQ. For the CDR3, the DNA is TGTGCCAGCAGCCCTCGGACAGCGACCTACAATGAGCAGTTCTTC. Amino acids: CASSPRTATYNEQFF.

This chain uses TRBV12-3 or TRBV12-4 with TRBJ1-2; TRBD1 is a possible D gene (6 bases). The V gene lost 4 bases and the J gene lost 3 bases, with 9 bases spanning the gap. CDR3 size: 13 residues. The CDR3 reads CASSSQGYYGYTF. DNA for the CDR3: TGTGCCAGCAGTTCCCAGGGGTACTATGGCTACACCTTC.

This chain connects TRBV12-3 or TRBV12-4 to TRBJ2-7; D is uncertain. With 0 bases removed from V and 6 bases from J, the gap between germline ends came to 6 bases. The CDR3 is made up of 12 amino acids. The CDR3 coding sequence is TGTGCCAGCAGTTTAGCACATTTCGAGCAGTACTTC. Its protein product is CASSLAHFEQYF.

CDR3 nucleotide sequence: TGTGCCAGCAGCCAACCACAGTCGAACACTGAAGCTTTCTTT. Residues: CASSQPQSNTEAFF. This chain connects TRBV4-2 to TRBJ1-1; the D is unclear. The CDR3 consists of 14 residues. Germline V gene data show CDR1 as LGHNA and CDR2 as YNFKEQ. Trimming cost V 2 bases and J 1 base, with 8 bases left between them.

This chain uses TRBV6-5 with TRBJ2-1, with 12 bases matching TRBD1. This CDR3 has 15 residues. Germline CDR1 and CDR2: MNHEY and SVGAGI. J gave up 7 bases and V 6 bases, and 7 bases lay outside the gene matches. The CDR3 protein is CASRTGTGGANEQFF. In nucleotides, the CDR3 is TGTGCCAGCAGGACCGGGACAGGGGGCGCGAATGAGCAGTTCTTC.

The V call is TRBV6-6, the J call TRBJ1-5, with a weak D call TRBD1 (6 bases). The CDR3 length is 15 residues. V lost 5 bases and J lost 1, with 12 bases in between. In germline, CDR1 is MNHNY, CDR2 SVGAGI (reference sequence). The CDR3: CASSPQGTSNQPQHF. CDR3 nucleotides: TGTGCCAGCAGTCCCCAGGGGACGAGCAATCAGCCCCAGCATTTT.

The V gene is TRBV25-1, the J gene TRBJ2-1, with a possible D match to TRBD1 (5 bases). The germline V gene has CDR1 MGHDK and CDR2 SYGVNS. With 4 bases removed from V and 3 bases from J, the gap between germline ends came to 13 bases. There are 15 residues in the CDR3. CDR3 loop: CASSVRALSYNEQFF. The DNA of the CDR3 is TGTGCCAGCAGTGTCAGGGCCCTCAGCTACAATGAGCAGTTCTTC.

The chain combines TRBV4-1 with TRBJ1-2; TRBD1 matches at 7 bases. J was trimmed by 5 bases and V by 2 bases; bases with no gene match: 5. The CDR3 sequence is 14 residues long. Germline CDR1 reads MGHRA; CDR2 reads YSYEKL. CDR3 nucleotide sequence: TGCGCCAGCAGCCAAATCGGGACAGCGTATGGCTACACCTTC. Translation gives CASSQIGTAYGYTF.

This clone was detected only once. The chain uses TRBV5-4 and TRBJ2-5; tentative D call: TRBD2 (6 bases). From germline, CDR1 is SGHNT and CDR2 YYREEE (reference sequence). V dropped 0 bases and J dropped 4 bases, with 7 bases sitting between them. The CDR3 is 13 amino acids. The DNA for the CDR3 is TGTGCCAGCAGCTTGGGGGAGGTAGAGACCCAGTACTTC. It translates to CASSLGEVETQYF.

This rearrangement joins TRBV27 to TRBJ1-2, with TRBD1 as a possible D gene (6 bases). The CDR3 runs 14 residues. Germline CDR1 is MNHEY and CDR2 is SMNVEV (reference sequence). V lost 4 bases and J 4 bases, leaving 13 bases between the germline ends. CDR3 in DNA: TGTGCCAGCAGTTCCCGGCCAGGGGTCTATGGCTACACCTTC. This codes for CASSSRPGVYGYTF.

This clone was seen a few times. This sequence joins TRBV19 and TRBJ1-6, with D possibly matching TRBD1 (5 bases). Germline CDR1 and CDR2: LNHDA and SQIVND (reference sequence). This CDR3 region has 15 residues. V lost 6 bases and J 8 bases, leaving 17 bases between the germline ends. In DNA form, the CDR3 reads TGTGCCAGTAGGAGCAAAGGGTTAGGGGATTCACCCCTCCACTTT. It codes for CASRSKGLGDSPLHF.

This rearrangement joins TRBV30 to TRBJ2-7; unclear D gene. Deletions cut 0 bases from V and 2 bases from J, with 8 bases between. The CDR3 runs to 13 residues. The germline V gene encodes CDR1 GTSNPN and CDR2 SVGIG (reference sequence). CDR3 bases: TGTGCCTGGAGTGTTTCGCCCACCTACGAGCAGTACTTC. The encoded protein is CAWSVSPTYEQYF.

This chain links TRBV30 with TRBJ1-1; D might be TRBD1 (5 bases). This CDR3 comprises 14 residues. The germline V gene has CDR1 GTSNPN and CDR2 SVGIG (reference sequence). V was pared by 2 bases and J by 6 bases, with 16 bases between. The CDR3 nucleotides are TGTGCCTGGAGTTCCGGGGCCCGTCAGGCTGAAGCTTTCTTT. It yields the protein CAWSSGARQAEAFF.

The chain joins TRBV9 to TRBJ2-5, with 9 nucleotides matching TRBD1. The V segment lost 0 bases and the J segment 5 bases; nucleotides outside the gene matches: 8. The CDR3 is made up of 16 amino acids. Germline CDR1 SGDLS, CDR2 YYNGEE. Here the CDR3 reads CASSVATGGVRETQYF. CDR3 nucleotides: TGTGCCAGCAGCGTAGCTACAGGGGGCGTGAGGGAGACCCAGTACTTC. Full variable domain (outside the CDR3, taken from reference TRBV9 and TRBJ2-5): DSGVTQTPKHLITATGQRVTLRCSPRSGDLSVYWYQQSLDQGLQFLIQYYNGEERAKGNILERFSAQQFPDLHSELNLSSLELGDSALYFCASSVATGGVRETQYFGPGTRLLVL.

The J gene is TRBJ2-7, the V gene TRBV9; 8 positions agree with TRBD1. The germline CDR1 and CDR2 sequences are SGDLS and YYNGEE. The V and J ends lost 3 bases and 0 bases, in that order; junction bases with no gene match: 8. CDR3 length equals 16 residues. The CDR3 bases are TGTGCCAGCAGCGCTAGGAGGACAGGGTTCTCCTACGAGCAGTACTTC. This codes for CASSARRTGFSYEQYF.

This rearrangement joins TRBV7-9 to TRBJ1-2; 7 nucleotides agree with TRBD1. The CDR3 loop spans 14 amino acids. Germline CDR1 and CDR2: SEHNR and FQNEAQ (reference sequence). J lost 4 bases, V lost 10 bases, and 12 bases had no gene match. CDR3 loop: CATGGTGIFYGYTF. CDR3 DNA sequence: TGTGCCACAGGGGGGACGGGAATATTCTATGGCTACACCTTC. Looking up the rest from reference TRBV7-9 and TRBJ1-2 gives the full variable domain: DTGVSQNPRHKITKRGQNVTFRCDPISEHNRLYWYRQTLGQGPEFLTYFQNEAQLEKSRLLSDRFSAERPKGSFSTLEIQRTEQGDSAMYLCATGGTGIFYGYTFGSGTRLTVV.

The chain is built from TRBV4-1 and TRBJ2-2; 8 nucleotides match TRBD1. V shed 4 bases, J shed 0 bases, and the junction held 4 bases outside the gene matches. The CDR3 consists of 16 residues. Germline CDR1 MGHRA, CDR2 YSYEKL. The CDR3 DNA is TGCGCCAGCAGCCTTGTACAGGGGGCGAACACCGGGGAGCTGTTTTTT. This encodes CASSLVQGANTGELFF.

The chain recombines TRBV28 with TRBJ1-2; D gene uncertain. The CDR3 is 12 amino acids. Trimming pared 2 bases from V and 4 bases from J, leaving 5 bases between. Germline lookup yields CDR1 MDHEN and CDR2 SYDVKM. Here the CDR3 reads CASSLRLYGYTF. In DNA form, the CDR3 reads TGTGCCAGCAGTTTACGTCTCTATGGCTACACCTTC.

V gene TRBV7-9 combines with J gene TRBJ2-4; no definite D call. CDR3 length: 14 residues. CDR1 is SEHNR and CDR2 is FQNEAQ in the germline V gene (reference sequence). Trimming shortened V by 3 bases and J by 3 bases, and 9 bases separated the two germline ends. For the CDR3, the DNA is TGTGCCAGCAGCTTGGAACTTCACAAAAACATTCAGTACTTC. It codes for CASSLELHKNIQYF. Together with reference TRBV7-9 and TRBJ2-4, the CDR3 gives the full variable domain: DTGVSQNPRHKITKRGQNVTFRCDPISEHNRLYWYRQTLGQGPEFLTYFQNEAQLEKSRLLSDRFSAERPKGSFSTLEIQRTEQGDSAMYLCASSLELHKNIQYFGAGTRLSVL.

J is TRBJ1-4 and V is TRBV9; D gene uncertain. CDR1 and CDR2 (germline): SGDLS, YYNGEE. The CDR3 totals 15 residues. V lost 1 base and J lost 7, with 14 bases in between. CDR3 nucleotides: TGTGCCAGCAGCGTACAGTGGGGTGAGGTTGAAAAACTGTTTTTT. Protein product: CASSVQWGEVEKLFF.

J is TRBJ1-2 and V is TRBV28; 9 nucleotides agree with TRBD1. The CDR3 has 15 residues. Germline V gene data show CDR1 as MDHEN and CDR2 as SYDVKM. Trimming removed 2 bases from V and 4 bases from J; junction bases left unmatched: 5. This CDR3 is CASSLGDRVIYGYTF. The CDR3 DNA reads as TGTGCCAGCAGTTTAGGGGACAGGGTGATCTATGGCTACACCTTC.

The rearrangement uses TRBV4-2 and TRBJ1-5, with 7 bases that match TRBD1. The CDR3 has 15 residues. The germline V gene encodes CDR1 LGHNA and CDR2 YNFKEQ. V was pared by 0 bases and J by 9 bases, with 8 bases of the junction left unmatched. As DNA, the CDR3 is TGTGCCAGCAGCCAAGAAGGGGACAGCGAGAGGCCCCAGCATTTT. Protein product: CASSQEGDSERPQHF.

The sample holds one count of this clone. The V call is TRBV27, the J call TRBJ2-7, with 10 bases lining up with TRBD1. The trim removed 5 bases at V and 5 bases at J, leaving 3 bases unmatched. Germline values: CDR1 MNHEY, CDR2 SMNVEV (reference sequence). CDR3 length: 13 amino acids. As DNA, the CDR3 is TGTGCCAGCAGTCCGGGACAGGGGAACGAGCAGTACTTC. This encodes CASSPGQGNEQYF.

This chain links TRBV2 with TRBJ1-1; D not resolved. Germline V CDR1 and CDR2: SNHLY, FYNNEI. V dropped 2 bases and J dropped 4 bases, with 14 bases sitting between them. The CDR3 is made up of 15 amino acids. For the CDR3, the DNA is TGTGCCAGCAGTGAATGGGCGGAGGTAGGCACTGAAGCTTTCTTT. Encoded protein: CASSEWAEVGTEAFF.

The rearrangement links TRBV12-5 to TRBJ1-2, with 10 bases lining up with TRBD1. V shed 0 bases, J shed 2 bases, and the junction held 3 bases outside the gene matches. Per the germline V gene, CDR1 is LGHNT and CDR2 is FRNRAP. The CDR3 is 16 residues long. CDR3 in DNA: TGTGCTAGTGGTTTGGTACTGGGACAGGGGAACTATGGCTACACCTTC. Its protein is CASGLVLGQGNYGYTF.

J is TRBJ2-1 and V is TRBV2, with no clear D. Trimming pared 4 bases from V and 1 base from J, leaving 11 bases between. Germline loops: CDR1 SNHLY, CDR2 FYNNEI. The CDR3 covers 15 residues. CDR3: CASSVDSLSYNEQFF. The CDR3, as DNA: TGTGCCAGCAGTGTCGACTCCCTATCCTACAATGAGCAGTTCTTC.

The CDR3 coding sequence is TGTGCCAGCACCGGTCAGGGACTCGCTAATGAAAAACTGTTTTTT. Amino acid sequence: CASTGQGLANEKLFF. The chain links TRBV2 to TRBJ1-4; D may be TRBD1 (5 bases). The CDR3 has 15 amino acids. The germline V gene has CDR1 SNHLY and CDR2 FYNNEI. V shed 7 bases and J shed 3 bases, with 15 bases lying between them.

The chain uses TRBV28 and TRBJ1-2; D not certain. The CDR3 contains 13 residues. The germline gives CDR1 MDHEN, CDR2 SYDVKM. The germline V and J ends were trimmed by 6 bases and 4 bases, with 12 bases remaining between them. The CDR3 nucleotides are TGTGCCAGCAGCAGAGAAGCGGTCTATGGCTACACCTTC. It specifies CASSREAVYGYTF.

This clone was recorded only once. The chain couples TRBV7-2 to TRBJ2-5, with D perhaps TRBD2 (5 bases). Germline loops: CDR1 SGHTA, CDR2 FQGNSA. The CDR3 totals 15 residues. Trimming shortened V by 4 bases and J by 2 bases, and 14 bases separated the two germline ends. The CDR3 coding sequence is TGTGCCAGCAGCTCTCTAGCCCTTACACAAGAGACCCAGTACTTC. It specifies CASSSLALTQETQYF.

The chain recombines TRBV29-1 with TRBJ1-2; 8 bases line up with TRBD1. V lost 0 bases and J lost 0; bases outside the gene matches: 6. The CDR3 contains 16 residues. Germline CDR1 SQVTM, CDR2 ANQGSEA. Here the CDR3 reads CSVEDPQGAPNYGYTF. CDR3 sequence (DNA): TGCAGCGTTGAAGATCCCCAGGGGGCACCTAACTATGGCTACACCTTC.

The chain employs TRBV10-3 and TRBJ1-6; unclear D gene. V was cut by 2 bases and J by 2 bases, with 7 bases left in between. This CDR3 region has 15 residues. The germline V gene has CDR1 ENHRY and CDR2 SYGVKD. CDR3 sequence reads: CAISEPETYNSPLHF. The CDR3 DNA follows: TGTGCCATCAGTGAGCCTGAAACCTATAATTCACCCCTCCACTTT.

This clone turned up a few times. The chain has TRBV5-8 and TRBJ2-1; D is unclear. The CDR3 covers 13 residues. Per germline, CDR1 SGHTS and CDR2 YDEGEE. V was pared by 7 bases and J by 0 bases, with 8 bases between. In nucleotides, the CDR3 is TGTGCCAGCCTCCTGAGCTCCTACAATGAGCAGTTCTTC. Its protein is CASLLSSYNEQFF.